These 25 T cell receptor beta chains came from one sample sequenced in a study of blood T cells in healthy people across ages. Through a sample-barcoded 5' primer and a J-beta primer mix, a second PCR was run for about 7 to 12 cycles. TCRdb fed the 5' RACE reads into MiXCR, producing one record per CDR3 protein. The sample contains some 560,000 distinct CDR3 sequences, about 29% of which appear only once. The sample also formed part of further work on T cells of mothers and their children.

Sequencing was performed on blood. The source of these receptors is a boy younger than 10 in good health.

This clonotype showed up just a few times. The rearrangement links TRBV7-3 to TRBJ2-2, with TRBD2 identical over 13 bases. Germline CDR1 reads SGHTA; CDR2 reads FQGTGA. The V gene end was trimmed by 1 base and the J gene end by 6 bases; junction bases not matched to a gene: 2. This CDR3 spans 16 amino acids. As DNA, the CDR3 is TGTGCCAGCAGCTTAAGGGGACTAGCGGGGCCCGGGGAGCTGTTTTTT. Amino acid sequence: CASSLRGLAGPGELFF.

The chain couples TRBV3-1 to TRBJ2-7; 7 bases align to TRBD1. This CDR3 has 16 amino acids. Germline V gene sequence: CDR1 LGHDT, CDR2 YNNKEL (reference sequence). The V and J ends lost 1 base and 6 bases, in that order; junction bases with no gene match: 12. DNA for the CDR3: TGTGCCAGCAGCCAAGGAAGGGGGCGACCTCTCGGCGAGCAGTACTTC. It codes for CASSQGRGRPLGEQYF.

This chain uses TRBV7-9 with TRBJ2-3; D possibly corresponds to TRBD2 (5 bases). The CDR3 has 14 amino acids. Germline V gives CDR1 SEHNR, CDR2 FQNEAQ (reference sequence). Trimming cost V 2 bases and J 4 bases, with 10 bases left between them. The CDR3 nucleotides are TGTGCCAGCAGCTTAATAGCGAGATCAGATACGCAGTATTTT. It is translated as CASSLIARSDTQYF.

This chain joins TRBV4-3 and TRBJ2-3; 10 bases map to TRBD2. V shed 0 bases and J 2 bases; nucleotides not matched to a gene: 5. Germline V gene lookup returns CDR1 LGHNA and CDR2 YSLEER. The CDR3 consists of 17 residues. The CDR3 DNA follows: TGCGCCAGCAGCCAAGATCTCCTAGCGGGAGACACAGATACGCAGTATTTT. This encodes CASSQDLLAGDTDTQYF.

This clonotype was counted a few times. The V call is TRBV10-3, the J call TRBJ2-2, with TRBD2 as a possible D gene (5 bases). This CDR3 contains 15 residues. Germline V gene sequence: CDR1 ENHRY, CDR2 SYGVKD. V lost 3 bases to trimming and J lost 6 bases, with 14 bases between them. DNA of the CDR3: TGTGCCATCAGTGACCGGACTTATGGGGCCGGGGAGCTGTTTTTT. Translation: CAISDRTYGAGELFF.

This clonotype was seen many times. The J gene is TRBJ1-6, the V gene TRBV12-3 or TRBV12-4; no reliable D call. This CDR3 spans 15 amino acids. V shed 3 bases and J shed 4 bases, with 10 bases lying between them. CDR3 in amino acids: CASSLLIPYNSPLHF. The CDR3 bases are TGTGCCAGCAGTTTGCTCATTCCTTATAATTCACCCCTCCACTTT.

This clonotype came up a few times. The rearrangement joins TRBV20-1 to TRBJ2-4; D is possibly TRBD1 (6 bases). This CDR3 is built from 13 residues. Germline CDR1 reads DFQATT; CDR2 reads SNEGSKA (reference sequence). Trimming removed 5 bases at V and 2 bases at J, with 10 bases between. The CDR3 region has the DNA TGCAGTGCTCCTGGACAGACCAAAAACATTCAGTACTTC. Its translation is CSAPGQTKNIQYF.

J is TRBJ2-7 and V is TRBV10-1; possible D gene TRBD2, 5 bases. The CDR3 loop spans 15 amino acids. V was cut by 8 bases and J by 3 bases, with 20 bases left in between. Per the germline V gene, CDR1 is WNHNN and CDR2 is SYGVQD (reference sequence). CDR3 nucleotide sequence: TGCGCCAGCCGGACGTCTAGCCCCCCCGACTACGAGCAGTACTTC. It yields the protein CASRTSSPPDYEQYF.

This chain links TRBV20-1 with TRBJ2-1, with 7 bases fitting TRBD2. CDR1 DFQATT and CDR2 SNEGSKA come from the germline V gene (reference sequence). The length of the CDR3 is 17 residues. Trimming at V came to 1 base and at J to 0 bases, leaving 9 bases not matched to a gene. The CDR3 protein is CSARVFSVAGSYNEQFF. CDR3 bases: TGCAGTGCTAGAGTTTTTTCGGTAGCGGGCTCCTACAATGAGCAGTTCTTC.

The V call is TRBV6-5, the J call TRBJ2-4; perhaps TRBD1 as D (7 bases). Germline loops: CDR1 MNHEY, CDR2 SVGAGI. This CDR3 has 13 amino acids. Trimming left V 5 bases short and J 13 bases short, with 18 bases between. The CDR3 reads CASSPSRGELQYF. The CDR3 nucleotides are TGTGCCAGCAGTCCAAGCAGGGGGGAACTCCAGTACTTC.

There are a few counts of this clonotype. This chain connects TRBV20-1 to TRBJ2-5, with 10 positions matching TRBD2. Germline lookup yields CDR1 DFQATT and CDR2 SNEGSKA (reference sequence). V was pared by 3 bases and J by 0 bases, with 10 bases of the junction left unmatched. This CDR3 has 17 residues. The CDR3 sequence is CSARLLSGRTYQETQYF. In DNA form, the CDR3 reads TGCAGTGCTAGGCTCCTTAGCGGGAGGACGTACCAAGAGACCCAGTACTTC.

The chain couples TRBV9 to TRBJ1-2; possibly TRBD1 for D (5 bases). The ends were cut back, 5 bases at V and 8 bases at J, with 16 bases in the middle. The CDR3 covers 13 residues. Germline-derived CDR1 and CDR2 are SGDLS and YYNGEE. The CDR3 region has the DNA TGTGCCAGCAGTAGGGGCGACGGATTCGGCTACACCTTC. It specifies CASSRGDGFGYTF.

The chain uses TRBV5-1 and TRBJ2-5; TRBD1 agrees at 7 bases. The CDR3 totals 15 residues. The germline CDR1 and CDR2 sequences are SGHRS and YFSETQ. The J segment lost 1 base and the V segment lost 3 bases, leaving 6 bases of the junction unmatched. The CDR3 DNA is TGCGCCAGCAGCTGGAACAGGGGCCCCCAAGAGACCCAGTACTTC. This codes for CASSWNRGPQETQYF.

Concerning this clonotype itself: One junction end does not reproduce the germline sequence, and a read error may be involved. The V call is TRBV7-9, the J call TRBJ1-3; D possibly corresponds to TRBD1 (5 bases). The CDR3 totals 14 residues. Germline V gene data show CDR1 as SEHNR and CDR2 as FQNEAQ (reference sequence). In DNA, the CDR3 is TGTGCCAGCAGCGGCGGGACCGGGGGAACCACCATATATTTT. It translates to CASSGGTGGTTIYF.

V gene TRBV11-3 combines with J gene TRBJ2-1; TRBD2 agrees at 10 bases. Germline CDR1 SGHNT, CDR2 YENEEA. This CDR3 has 14 residues. V lost 5 bases and J lost 5; bases outside the gene matches: 3. In DNA, the CDR3 is TGTGCCAGCAGCCGTAGCGGGGGGAACAATGAGCAGTTCTTC. Its translation: CASSRSGGNNEQFF.

V usage is TRBV29-1 and J usage is TRBJ1-1, with D possibly being TRBD1 (6 bases). From germline, CDR1 is SQVTM and CDR2 ANQGSEA. V was trimmed by 4 bases and J by 4 bases, leaving 19 bases between them. This CDR3 spans 15 amino acids. The CDR3 coding sequence is TGCAGCGTTGCCCCTACAGGGTATGGGAGCACTGAAGCTTTCTTT. It encodes CSVAPTGYGSTEAFF. Drawing the rest from reference TRBV29-1 and TRBJ1-1, the complete variable domain is SAVISQKPSRDICQRGTSLTIQCQVDSQVTMMFWYRQQPGQSLTLIATANQGSEATYESGFVIDKFPISRPNLTFSTLTVSNMSPEDSSIYLCSVAPTGYGSTEAFFGQGTRLTVV.

The genes are TRBV6-4 and TRBJ2-6; D call uncertain. V was shortened by 0 bases and J by 2 bases, with 5 bases between the two germline ends. The CDR3 sequence is 15 residues long. From germline, CDR1 is MRHNA and CDR2 SNTAGT. In DNA form, the CDR3 reads TGTGCCAGCAGTGACTCTAAGACTGGGGCCAACGTCCTGACTTTC. It specifies CASSDSKTGANVLTF.

The chain recombines TRBV6-2 or TRBV6-3 with TRBJ2-5, with 7 bases lining up with TRBD2. Gene TRBJ2-7 matches the end of the DNA better, so the J call may be wrong. CDR1 MNHEY and CDR2 SVGEGT come from the germline V gene. The CDR3 runs 16 residues. The CDR3 coding sequence is TGTGCCAGCAGTTACTCCCCTAGGACTAGTTTCCACGAGCAGTACTTC. Protein: CASSYSPRTSFHEQYF.

The V call is TRBV5-1, the J call TRBJ2-5, with 9 bases aligning to TRBD1. With V trimmed by 4 bases and J by 4 bases, 8 bases remained unmatched. This CDR3 comprises 15 residues. CDR1 SGHRS and CDR2 YFSETQ come from the germline V gene. The DNA for the CDR3 is TGCGCCAGCAGCCAACGGACAGGGGTGGGAGAGACCCAGTACTTC. Translated: CASSQRTGVGETQYF.

V gene TRBV13 combines with J gene TRBJ2-5; D possibly corresponds to TRBD2 (5 bases). The CDR3 loop spans 14 amino acids. Germline loops: CDR1 PRHDT, CDR2 FYEKMQ (reference sequence). Trimming shortened V by 3 bases and J by 4 bases, and 12 bases separated the two germline ends. The CDR3 loop is CASSFRGIGETQYF. The DNA for the CDR3 is TGTGCCAGCAGCTTTCGAGGGATCGGAGAGACCCAGTACTTC.

The V and J genes are TRBV13 and TRBJ2-5; 7 nucleotides agree with TRBD1. J lost 3 bases, V lost 0 bases, and 7 bases had no gene match. This CDR3 spans 16 amino acids. Germline CDR1 and CDR2: PRHDT and FYEKMQ (reference sequence). The CDR3: CASSLGLGQLKETQYF. In DNA, the CDR3 is TGTGCCAGCAGCTTAGGGTTGGGACAGCTAAAAGAGACCCAGTACTTC.

This clonotype came up many times. V gene TRBV2 combines with J gene TRBJ2-5; either TRBD1 or TRBD2 may fit D (5 bases each). Germline CDR1 reads SNHLY; CDR2 reads FYNNEI. Deletions cut 5 bases from V and 4 bases from J, with 11 bases between. This CDR3 is 13 amino acids long. CDR3 nucleotide sequence: TGTGCCAGCAGTAAGGGACGGGGAGAGACCCAGTACTTC. It is translated as CASSKGRGETQYF.

There are a few counts of this clonotype. This rearrangement joins TRBV29-1 to TRBJ1-2, with 8 bases fitting TRBD1. Losses at the gene ends were 5 bases for V and 8 bases for J; bases not matched to a gene: 7. CDR1 is SQVTM and CDR2 is ANQGSEA in the germline V gene. There are 12 residues in the CDR3. CDR3 region: CSVRTGWSGYTF. CDR3 bases: TGCAGCGTTAGGACAGGGTGGAGCGGCTACACCTTC. Filled out from reference TRBV29-1 and TRBJ1-2, the complete variable domain reads SAVISQKPSRDICQRGTSLTIQCQVDSQVTMMFWYRQQPGQSLTLIATANQGSEATYESGFVIDKFPISRPNLTFSTLTVSNMSPEDSSIYLCSVRTGWSGYTFGSGTRLTVV.

V and J are TRBV5-6 and TRBJ2-6; TRBD1 matches 8 bases. The CDR3 has 18 amino acids. V lost 1 base to trimming and J lost 4 bases; unmatched junction nucleotides: 10. Germline CDR1 and CDR2: SGHDT and YYEEEE. As DNA, the CDR3 is TGTGCCAGCAGCTTGCCCGGGACAGGCTTCTCAGGGGCCAACGTCCTGACTTTC. Its protein is CASSLPGTGFSGANVLTF.

This rearrangement joins TRBV4-1 to TRBJ1-1; TRBD1 aligns across 7 bases. Germline V gene data show CDR1 as MGHRA and CDR2 as YSYEKL. Trimming cost V 3 bases and J 2 bases; bases outside gene matches: 6. The CDR3 sequence is 15 residues long. The CDR3 loop reads CASSQRDSQNTEAFF. In DNA form, the CDR3 reads TGCGCCAGCAGCCAGAGGGACAGCCAAAACACTGAAGCTTTCTTT.